This TCR beta chain derives from a study of T cells in Graves' hyperthyroidism and ophthalmopathy. This clonotype was observed a handful of times. Amplified TCR beta CDR3 regions derived from RNA transcripts. Using the HTBI primer set, a first-round RT-PCR was run on the TCR CDR3. TCRdb itself ran the multiplex PCR reads through MiXCR, one entry per CDR3 protein. The sample holds some 760,000 distinct CDR3 sequences, 14% seen once. V gave up 4 bases and J gave up 0 bases; unmatched junction bases: 6. Germline lookup yields CDR1 SGHDT and CDR2 YYEEEE. The CDR3 is 17 amino acids. The source of this sequence is a woman aged 18-29 years with Graves' hyperthyroidism. V is TRBV5-6 and J is TRBJ2-3, with 12 nucleotides matching TRBD2. Sequencing was carried out using blood. This CDR3 is CASSLRTSGTSTDTQYF. In nucleotides, the CDR3 is TGTGCCAGCAGCCTCCGGACTAGCGGGACTAGCACAGATACGCAGTATTTT.